The rows below give T cell receptor beta chains drawn from one sample of a study of immune cell composition in non-small cell lung cancer. Assay: immunoSEQ multiplex PCR; the TCRdb copy retains only in-frame clones and omits some. The repertoire holds almost 7,000 clones, 70% seen once, with less than 4.5% in the top ten. The sequenced material came from lung tumor tissue. Receptor source: a human donor with non-small cell lung cancer. The CDR3 runs from the conserved cysteine through the conserved F or W. D genes are given only for firm matches. Expanded clones get a size class; other rows say once, few or many, or leave the size out.

abundance: .; v_gene: TRBV13; len: 15; j_gene: TRBJ2-7; d_gene: TRBD1; CDR3nt: TGTGCCAGCAGCCCTGACGGACAGGGGACCTACGAGCAGTACTTC; CDR3aa: CASSPDGQGTYEQYF
abundance: .; v_gene: TRBV19; len: 14; j_gene: TRBJ2-7; d_gene: .; CDR3nt: TGTGCCAGTAGTATCTCTCAGGGTCCCTACGAGCAGTACTTC; CDR3aa: CASSISQGPYEQYF
abundance: once; v_gene: TRBV19; len: 15; j_gene: TRBJ2-5; d_gene: TRBD2; CDR3nt: TGTGCCAGTAGTATAGTCACTAGCGGAAAAGAGACCCAGTACTTC; CDR3aa: CASSIVTSGKETQYF
abundance: .; v_gene: TRBV5-1; len: 15; j_gene: TRBJ2-1; d_gene: TRBD1; CDR3nt: TGCGCCAGCAGCTACAGGACAGGCGGCTACAATGAGCAGTTCTTC; CDR3aa: CASSYRTGGYNEQFF
abundance: .; v_gene: TRBV28; len: 14; j_gene: TRBJ2-1; d_gene: TRBD2; CDR3nt: TGTGCCACACTTGGGGGACTAAACTACAATGAGCAGTTCTTC; CDR3aa: CATLGGLNYNEQFF
abundance: .; v_gene: TRBV5-6; len: 15; j_gene: TRBJ1-6; d_gene: TRBD1; CDR3nt: TGTGCCAGCAGCTACCTGGGACAGGGAGATACCCCCCTCCACTTT; CDR3aa: CASSYLGQGDTPLHF
abundance: .; v_gene: TRBV11-3; len: 18; j_gene: TRBJ2-1; d_gene: TRBD2; CDR3nt: TGTGCCAGCAGCTTAGCATTCGGTAGCGGGCCTATTGATGAGGAGCAGTTCTTC; CDR3aa: CASSLAFGSGPIDEEQFF
abundance: .; v_gene: TRBV28; len: 14; j_gene: TRBJ2-7; d_gene: TRBD1; CDR3nt: TGTGCCAGCAGTTTCGCGAGGGGGCTATGGGAGCAGTACTTC; CDR3aa: CASSFARGLWEQYF
abundance: .; v_gene: TRBV9; len: 12; j_gene: TRBJ1-6; d_gene: .; CDR3nt: TGTGCCAGCAGTACAGCAGGGTCACCCCTCCACTTT; CDR3aa: CASSTAGSPLHF
abundance: once; v_gene: TRBV2; len: 14; j_gene: TRBJ1-3; d_gene: TRBD1; CDR3nt: TGTGCCAGCTCGGGACAGGGGGCTGGAAACACCATATATTTT; CDR3aa: CASSGQGAGNTIYF
abundance: .; v_gene: TRBV13; len: 17; j_gene: TRBJ2-5; d_gene: TRBD2; CDR3nt: TGTGCCAGCAGCTTAAGCGGGGGGCCAAGGACCCAAGAGACCCAGTACTTC; CDR3aa: CASSLSGGPRTQETQYF
abundance: .; v_gene: TRBV4-1; len: 16; j_gene: TRBJ2-7; d_gene: TRBD2; CDR3nt: TGCGCCAGCAGCCAAGAAATAGCGGGATCATCCTACGAGCAGTACTTC; CDR3aa: CASSQEIAGSSYEQYF
abundance: .; v_gene: TRBV29-1; len: 14; j_gene: TRBJ2-1; d_gene: TRBD1; CDR3nt: TGCAGCGTTCGGAGACAGGGATATTACAATGAGCAGTTCTTC; CDR3aa: CSVRRQGYYNEQFF
abundance: .; v_gene: TRBV15; len: 17; j_gene: TRBJ2-3; d_gene: TRBD1; CDR3nt: TGTGCCACCAGCAGAGACATTCCGGGACAGGGCGCAGATACGCAGTATTTT; CDR3aa: CATSRDIPGQGADTQYF
abundance: .; v_gene: TRBV15; len: 16; j_gene: TRBJ1-4; d_gene: .; CDR3nt: TGTGCCACCAGCAGAGATTCGTGGGGGGCTAATGAAAAACTGTTTTTT; CDR3aa: CATSRDSWGANEKLFF
abundance: .; v_gene: TRBV12-2; len: 16; j_gene: TRBJ2-7; d_gene: .; CDR3nt: TGTGAGCTGGAGCGGGGGGCCCTGCGCTTCTTGGGCGAGCAGTACTTC; CDR3aa: CELERGALRFLGEQYF
abundance: .; v_gene: TRBV18; len: 13; j_gene: TRBJ1-1; d_gene: .; CDR3nt: TGTGCCAGCTCACCGGGCAGGGCTGCGAATGCTTTCTTT; CDR3aa: CASSPGRAANAFF
abundance: .; v_gene: TRBV7-2; len: 16; j_gene: TRBJ2-3; d_gene: TRBD2; CDR3nt: TGTGCCAGCAGCTTGACGGGTGGAGCGGGAGCAGATACGCAGTATTTT; CDR3aa: CASSLTGGAGADTQYF
abundance: .; v_gene: TRBV2; len: 18; j_gene: TRBJ1-1; d_gene: TRBD1; CDR3nt: TGTGCCAGCAGTCCCAGGACAGGGTCGGGTGTAGCGAACACTGAAGCTTTCTTT; CDR3aa: CASSPRTGSGVANTEAFF
abundance: few; v_gene: TRBV6-5; len: 14; j_gene: TRBJ1-1; d_gene: .; CDR3nt: TGTGCCAGCAGTAAGATGAGCCTGAGCACTGAAGCTTTCTTT; CDR3aa: CASSKMSLSTEAFF
abundance: .; v_gene: TRBV28; len: 13; j_gene: TRBJ1-2; d_gene: .; CDR3nt: TGTGCCAGCAGTGCCACAGGAAACTATGGCTACACCTTC; CDR3aa: CASSATGNYGYTF
abundance: once; v_gene: TRBV4-1; len: 16; j_gene: TRBJ2-5; d_gene: TRBD2; CDR3nt: TGCGCCAGTAGCCCTTCAGCGGGGTTAAGCCAAGAGACCCAGTACTTC; CDR3aa: CASSPSAGLSQETQYF
abundance: .; v_gene: TRBV19; len: 11; j_gene: TRBJ2-2; d_gene: .; CDR3nt: TGTGCCAGTAGGTTAGGGACTCTCAAGTTTTTT; CDR3aa: CASRLGTLKFF
abundance: .; v_gene: TRBV4-2; len: 16; j_gene: TRBJ2-7; d_gene: TRBD2; CDR3nt: TGTGCCAGCAGCCAAGATCCCGGGACTAGCGCCTACGAGCAGTACTTC; CDR3aa: CASSQDPGTSAYEQYF
abundance: few; v_gene: TRBV6-1; len: 19; j_gene: TRBJ2-7; d_gene: TRBD1; CDR3nt: TGTGCCAGCAGTGAAGAGTCGGACAGGGGGCGGCCAGGCTGGTACGAGCAGTACTTC; CDR3aa: CASSEESDRGRPGWYEQYF
abundance: .; v_gene: TRBV7-2; len: 15; j_gene: TRBJ1-6; d_gene: .; CDR3nt: TGTGCCAGCAGTCAGGACTGGCTCGGGGTAGTACCCCTCCACTTT; CDR3aa: CASSQDWLGVVPLHF
abundance: .; v_gene: TRBV4-2; len: 15; j_gene: TRBJ1-2; d_gene: TRBD1; CDR3nt: TGTGCCAGCAGCCAAGAAGCCAGGGGGAAGGATGGCTACACCTTC; CDR3aa: CASSQEARGKDGYTF
abundance: .; v_gene: TRBV2; len: 16; j_gene: TRBJ1-6; d_gene: .; CDR3nt: TGTGCCAGCAGTGATGGGGCCAAAATCAGGGGTTCACCCCTCCACTTT; CDR3aa: CASSDGAKIRGSPLHF
abundance: .; v_gene: TRBV21-1; len: 13; j_gene: TRBJ1-1; d_gene: .; CDR3nt: TGTGCCAGCAGCAGCCGATTTGGGACAGAAGCTTTCTTT; CDR3aa: CASSSRFGTEAFF
abundance: .; v_gene: TRBV2; len: 15; j_gene: TRBJ1-5; d_gene: .; CDR3nt: TGTGCCAGCAGCGTCGACACGCTTGGCAATCAGCCCCAGCATTTT; CDR3aa: CASSVDTLGNQPQHF
abundance: .; v_gene: TRBV7-8; len: 19; j_gene: TRBJ2-1; d_gene: TRBD2; CDR3nt: TGTGCCAGCAGCTTAGCCGCTAGCGGGGGGGCTCTTTTATACAATGAGCAGTTCTTC; CDR3aa: CASSLAASGGALLYNEQFF
abundance: .; v_gene: TRBV18; len: 17; j_gene: TRBJ2-3; d_gene: .; CDR3nt: TGTGCCAGCTCACCGGATACCGGGACCCAGGGGAGAGATACGCAGTATTTT; CDR3aa: CASSPDTGTQGRDTQYF
abundance: few; v_gene: TRBV29-1; len: 15; j_gene: TRBJ2-2; d_gene: TRBD1; CDR3nt: TGCAGCGTTGAAGGGGGGGACAGGGTACCCGGGGAGCTGTTTTTT; CDR3aa: CSVEGGDRVPGELFF
abundance: few; v_gene: TRBV4-1; len: 15; j_gene: TRBJ1-2; d_gene: .; CDR3nt: TGCGCCAGCAGCCAAGATTCCCAGAGGGTCGGGGGCTACACCTTC; CDR3aa: CASSQDSQRVGGYTF
abundance: large; v_gene: TRBV7-7; len: 17; j_gene: TRBJ2-3; d_gene: TRBD2; CDR3nt: TGTGCTAGCAGCCCTAGGTTCGCGGGGGGGCTGTCAGATACGCAGTATTTT; CDR3aa: CASSPRFAGGLSDTQYF
abundance: .; v_gene: TRBV2; len: 15; j_gene: TRBJ2-5; d_gene: TRBD2; CDR3nt: TGTGCCAGCAGGAAGGGACTAGCGGGGGGAGAGACCCAGTACTTC; CDR3aa: CASRKGLAGGETQYF
abundance: .; v_gene: TRBV28; len: 16; j_gene: TRBJ1-3; d_gene: TRBD1; CDR3nt: TGTGCCAGCAGCCCAACTCAGGGGGCTTCGGGAAACACCATATATTTT; CDR3aa: CASSPTQGASGNTIYF
abundance: .; v_gene: TRBV10-3; len: 16; j_gene: TRBJ2-7; d_gene: .; CDR3nt: TGTGCCATCACTCCAAGGGGGGGCTCACTTCCCTACGAGCAGTACTTC; CDR3aa: CAITPRGGSLPYEQYF
abundance: .; v_gene: TRBV5-1; len: 16; j_gene: TRBJ1-6; d_gene: TRBD1; CDR3nt: TGCGCCAGCAGCTTGGACGGTCTTAACAGGGGTTCACCCCTCCACTTT; CDR3aa: CASSLDGLNRGSPLHF
abundance: .; v_gene: TRBV2; len: 13; j_gene: TRBJ2-2; d_gene: .; CDR3nt: TGTGCCAGCAGGACACAGGGTTCCGGGGAGCTGTTTTTT; CDR3aa: CASRTQGSGELFF
abundance: .; v_gene: TRBV10-3; len: 15; j_gene: TRBJ2-1; d_gene: .; CDR3nt: TGTGCCATCAGTGATAGGGGGGACAGCCCCAATGAGCAGTTCTTC; CDR3aa: CAISDRGDSPNEQFF
abundance: .; v_gene: TRBV7-2; len: 13; j_gene: TRBJ2-5; d_gene: TRBD2; CDR3nt: TGTGCCAGCAGCCCCCCGGGAGGAGAGACCCAGTACTTC; CDR3aa: CASSPPGGETQYF
abundance: .; v_gene: TRBV7-6; len: 14; j_gene: TRBJ2-1; d_gene: .; CDR3nt: TGTGCCAGCAGCACACTTACTAGGCCCAATGAGCAGTTCTTC; CDR3aa: CASSTLTRPNEQFF
abundance: .; v_gene: TRBV28; len: 14; j_gene: TRBJ1-2; d_gene: .; CDR3nt: TGTGCCAGCAGTCTATCCAGGGGATGGGATGGCTACACCTTC; CDR3aa: CASSLSRGWDGYTF
abundance: .; v_gene: TRBV27; len: 20; j_gene: TRBJ2-3; d_gene: TRBD1; CDR3nt: TGTGCCAGCACTCCTAGAGGGACAGGGGGCGTGAAAAGGGGCACAGATACGCAGTATTTT; CDR3aa: CASTPRGTGGVKRGTDTQYF
abundance: .; v_gene: TRBV19; len: 14; j_gene: TRBJ1-1; d_gene: .; CDR3nt: TGTGCCAGTAGTATTCAGGGATGGGTCACTGAAGCTTTCTTT; CDR3aa: CASSIQGWVTEAFF
abundance: .; v_gene: TRBV27; len: 13; j_gene: TRBJ1-1; d_gene: TRBD1; CDR3nt: TGTGCCAGCAGTGAAAGACAGGGGACTGAAGCTTTCTTT; CDR3aa: CASSERQGTEAFF
abundance: .; v_gene: TRBV5-1; len: 15; j_gene: TRBJ2-3; d_gene: TRBD1; CDR3nt: TGCGCCAGCAGCTTGGGGGGGACAGTAGCAGATACGCAGTATTTT; CDR3aa: CASSLGGTVADTQYF
abundance: .; v_gene: TRBV6-5; len: 13; j_gene: TRBJ1-1; d_gene: .; CDR3nt: TGTGCCAGCAGTACGGGGTTGAACACTGAAGCTTTCTTT; CDR3aa: CASSTGLNTEAFF
abundance: .; v_gene: TRBV12-5; len: 14; j_gene: TRBJ1-1; d_gene: .; CDR3nt: TGTGCTAGTGCCCCGATTCGAACGAGCACTGAAGCTTTCTTT; CDR3aa: CASAPIRTSTEAFF
abundance: .; v_gene: TRBV27; len: 13; j_gene: TRBJ1-1; d_gene: TRBD1; CDR3nt: TGTGCCAGCAGTGGGACAGCTCACACTGAAGCTTTCTTT; CDR3aa: CASSGTAHTEAFF
abundance: .; v_gene: TRBV7-9; len: 15; j_gene: TRBJ2-5; d_gene: TRBD2; CDR3nt: TGTGCCAGCAGCTTAGAGCGGGAGATCGGAGAGACCCAGTACTTC; CDR3aa: CASSLEREIGETQYF
abundance: .; v_gene: TRBV7-9; len: 14; j_gene: TRBJ2-7; d_gene: TRBD1; CDR3nt: TGTGCCAGCAGCCCACAGGGGGCATACTACGAGCAGTACTTC; CDR3aa: CASSPQGAYYEQYF
abundance: .; v_gene: TRBV2; len: 15; j_gene: TRBJ1-6; d_gene: .; CDR3nt: TGTGCCAGCAGAAAAGGGGACTATTATAATTCACCCCTCCACTTT; CDR3aa: CASRKGDYYNSPLHF
abundance: .; v_gene: TRBV5-1; len: 13; j_gene: TRBJ2-7; d_gene: TRBD1; CDR3nt: TGCGCCAGCAGTGGGACAGAGACCTACGAGCAGTACTTC; CDR3aa: CASSGTETYEQYF
abundance: .; v_gene: TRBV10-1; len: 14; j_gene: TRBJ2-3; d_gene: .; CDR3nt: TGCGCCAGCAGTTTCCAGGGTCAAACAGATACGCAGTATTTT; CDR3aa: CASSFQGQTDTQYF
abundance: .; v_gene: TRBV6-5; len: 15; j_gene: TRBJ1-4; d_gene: TRBD1; CDR3nt: TGTGCCAGCAGTTACAAGGACAGGGATGGTGAAAAACTGTTTTTT; CDR3aa: CASSYKDRDGEKLFF
abundance: .; v_gene: TRBV19; len: 14; j_gene: TRBJ1-2; d_gene: .; CDR3nt: TGTGCCAGTACTCCTCTTGACAGCGCTTATGGCTACACCTTC; CDR3aa: CASTPLDSAYGYTF
abundance: .; v_gene: TRBV9; len: 14; j_gene: TRBJ2-1; d_gene: TRBD2; CDR3nt: TGTGCCAGCAGCTACCCTAGCGGGGACAATGAGCAGTTCTTC; CDR3aa: CASSYPSGDNEQFF
abundance: few; v_gene: TRBV6-1; len: 18; j_gene: TRBJ2-5; d_gene: TRBD2; CDR3nt: TGTGCCAGCAGTGAATTTAGGATAGCGGGGGTTGGGAAAGAGACCCAGTACTTC; CDR3aa: CASSEFRIAGVGKETQYF